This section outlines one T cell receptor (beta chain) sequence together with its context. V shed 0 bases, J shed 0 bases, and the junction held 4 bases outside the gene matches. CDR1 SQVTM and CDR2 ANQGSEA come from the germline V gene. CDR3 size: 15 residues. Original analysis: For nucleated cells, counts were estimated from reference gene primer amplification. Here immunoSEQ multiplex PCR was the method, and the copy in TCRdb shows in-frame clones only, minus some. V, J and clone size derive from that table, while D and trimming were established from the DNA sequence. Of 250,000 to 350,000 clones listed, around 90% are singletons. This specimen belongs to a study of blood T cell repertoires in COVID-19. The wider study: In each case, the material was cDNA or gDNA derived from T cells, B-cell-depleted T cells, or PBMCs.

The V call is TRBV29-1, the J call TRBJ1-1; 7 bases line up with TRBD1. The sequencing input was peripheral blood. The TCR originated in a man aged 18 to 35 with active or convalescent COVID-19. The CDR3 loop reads CSVEDGQELNTEAFF. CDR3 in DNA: TGCAGCGTTGAAGACGGACAGGAATTGAACACTGAAGCTTTCTTT. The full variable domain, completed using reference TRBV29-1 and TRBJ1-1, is SAVISQKPSRDICQRGTSLTIQCQVDSQVTMMFWYRQQPGQSLTLIATANQGSEATYESGFVIDKFPISRPNLTFSTLTVSNMSPEDSSIYLCSVEDGQELNTEAFFGQGTRLTVV.